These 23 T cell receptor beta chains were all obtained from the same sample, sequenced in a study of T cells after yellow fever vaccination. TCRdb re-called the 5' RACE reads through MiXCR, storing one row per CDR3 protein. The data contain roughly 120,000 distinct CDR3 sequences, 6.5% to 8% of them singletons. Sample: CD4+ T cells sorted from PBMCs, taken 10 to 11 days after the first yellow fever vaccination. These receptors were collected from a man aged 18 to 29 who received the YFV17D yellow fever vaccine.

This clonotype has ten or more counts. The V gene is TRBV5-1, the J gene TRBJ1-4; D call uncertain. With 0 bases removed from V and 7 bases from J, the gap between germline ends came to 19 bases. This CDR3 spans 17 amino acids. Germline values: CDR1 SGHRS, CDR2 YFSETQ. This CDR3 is CASSLAWAGPKIEKLFF. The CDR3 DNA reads TGCGCCAGCAGCTTGGCTTGGGCAGGCCCGAAAATTGAAAAACTGTTTTTT.

In nucleotides, the CDR3 is TGTGCCAGCGGACTAGCAGTAACAGATACGCAGTATTTT. The encoded protein is CASGLAVTDTQYF. This chain joins TRBV12-3 or TRBV12-4 and TRBJ2-3; 8 positions match TRBD2. With 8 bases clipped from V and 3 bases from J, the junction kept 4 bases outside the gene matches. The CDR3 totals 13 residues.

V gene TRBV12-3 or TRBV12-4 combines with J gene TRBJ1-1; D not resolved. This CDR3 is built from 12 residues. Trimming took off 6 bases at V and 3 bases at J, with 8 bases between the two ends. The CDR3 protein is CASRDRYTEAFF. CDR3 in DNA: TGTGCCAGCAGGGACCGATACACTGAAGCTTTCTTT.

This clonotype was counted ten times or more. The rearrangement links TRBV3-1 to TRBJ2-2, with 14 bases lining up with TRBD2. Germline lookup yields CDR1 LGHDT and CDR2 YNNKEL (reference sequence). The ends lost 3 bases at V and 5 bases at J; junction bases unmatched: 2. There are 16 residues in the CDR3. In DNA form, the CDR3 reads TGTGCCAGCAGCCAGGGACTAGCGGGGGAGACCGGGGAGCTGTTTTTT. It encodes CASSQGLAGETGELFF.

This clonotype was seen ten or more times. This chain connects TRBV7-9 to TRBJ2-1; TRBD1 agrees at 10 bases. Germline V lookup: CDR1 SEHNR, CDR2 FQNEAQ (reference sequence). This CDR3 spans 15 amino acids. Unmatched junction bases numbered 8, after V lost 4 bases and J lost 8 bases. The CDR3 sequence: CASSYDRGRSDEQFF. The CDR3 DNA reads TGTGCCAGCAGCTACGACAGGGGGCGAAGCGATGAGCAGTTCTTC.

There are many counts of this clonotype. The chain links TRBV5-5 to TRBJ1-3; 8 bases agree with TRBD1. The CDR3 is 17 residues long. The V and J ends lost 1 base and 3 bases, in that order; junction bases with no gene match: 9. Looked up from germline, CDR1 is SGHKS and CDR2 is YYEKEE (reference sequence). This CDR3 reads CASSLLPGTGLGNTIYF. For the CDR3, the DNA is TGTGCCAGCAGCTTGTTACCCGGGACAGGACTTGGAAACACCATATATTTT. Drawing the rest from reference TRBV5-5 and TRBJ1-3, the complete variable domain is DAGVTQSPTHLIKTRGQQVTLRCSPISGHKSVSWYQQVLGQGPQFIFQYYEKEERGRGNFPDRFSARQFPNYSSELNVNALLLGDSALYLCASSLLPGTGLGNTIYFGEGSWLTVV.

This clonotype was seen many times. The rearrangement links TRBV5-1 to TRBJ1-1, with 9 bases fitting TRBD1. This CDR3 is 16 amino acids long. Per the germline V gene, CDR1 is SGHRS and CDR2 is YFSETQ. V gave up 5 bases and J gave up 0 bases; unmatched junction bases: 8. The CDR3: CASRTGTGTMNTEAFF. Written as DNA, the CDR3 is TGCGCCAGCAGAACCGGGACAGGGACCATGAACACTGAAGCTTTCTTT.

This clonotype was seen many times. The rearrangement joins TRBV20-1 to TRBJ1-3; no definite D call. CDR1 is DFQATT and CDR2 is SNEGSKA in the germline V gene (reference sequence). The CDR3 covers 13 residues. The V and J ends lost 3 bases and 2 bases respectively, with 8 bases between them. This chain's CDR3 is CSASRGPGNTIYF. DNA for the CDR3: TGCAGTGCTAGTCGGGGTCCTGGAAACACCATATATTTT.

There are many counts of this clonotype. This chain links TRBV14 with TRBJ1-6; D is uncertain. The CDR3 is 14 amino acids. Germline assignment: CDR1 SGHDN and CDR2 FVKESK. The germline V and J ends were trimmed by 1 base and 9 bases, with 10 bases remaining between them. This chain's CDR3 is CASSQVTGGSPLHF. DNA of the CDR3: TGTGCCAGCAGCCAAGTGACGGGAGGTTCACCCCTCCACTTT.

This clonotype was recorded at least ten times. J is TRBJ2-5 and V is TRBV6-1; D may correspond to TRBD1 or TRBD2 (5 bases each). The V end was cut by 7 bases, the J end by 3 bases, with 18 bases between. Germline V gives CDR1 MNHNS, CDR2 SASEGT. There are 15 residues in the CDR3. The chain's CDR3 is CASTLSGTSKETQYF. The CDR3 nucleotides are TGTGCCAGCACCCTGTCGGGGACCAGTAAAGAGACCCAGTACTTC.

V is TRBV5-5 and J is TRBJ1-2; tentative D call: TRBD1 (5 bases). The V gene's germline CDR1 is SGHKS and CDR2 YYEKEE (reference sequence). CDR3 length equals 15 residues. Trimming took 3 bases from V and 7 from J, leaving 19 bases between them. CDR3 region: CASSSLPGSVGGYTF. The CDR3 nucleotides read TGTGCCAGCAGCTCTCTCCCAGGGAGTGTCGGTGGCTACACCTTC.

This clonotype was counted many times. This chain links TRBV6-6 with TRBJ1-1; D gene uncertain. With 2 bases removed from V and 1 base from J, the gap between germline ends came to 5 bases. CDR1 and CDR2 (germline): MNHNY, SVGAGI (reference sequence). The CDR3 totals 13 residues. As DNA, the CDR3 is TGTGCCAGCAGTTACCCCCAGAACACTGAAGCTTTCTTT. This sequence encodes CASSYPQNTEAFF.

In DNA form, the CDR3 reads TGTGCCACCAGCAGAGATCTCAGGGCTGGGGCCAACGTCCTGACTTTC. This encodes CATSRDLRAGANVLTF. J is TRBJ2-6 and V is TRBV15; TRBD1 is a possible D gene (5 bases). This CDR3 region has 16 residues. The germline V gene encodes CDR1 LNHNV and CDR2 YYDKDF (reference sequence). V shed 0 bases and J shed 2 bases, with 8 bases lying between them.

This CDR3 is CASSWRRPADTQYF. CDR3 bases: TGCGCCAGCAGCTGGAGACGGCCTGCAGATACGCAGTATTTT. The chain carries TRBV5-1 and TRBJ2-3; D is undetermined. The germline gives CDR1 SGHRS, CDR2 YFSETQ. V was clipped by 3 bases and J by 4 bases, with 12 bases between them. This CDR3 spans 14 amino acids.

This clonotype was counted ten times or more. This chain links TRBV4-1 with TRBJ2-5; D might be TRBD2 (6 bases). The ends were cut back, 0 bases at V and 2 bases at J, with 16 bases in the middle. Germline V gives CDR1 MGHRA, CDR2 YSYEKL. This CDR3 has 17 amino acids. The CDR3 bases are TGCGCCAGCAGCCAAGAAGGGCGCGGGGCCCTGCAAGAGACCCAGTACTTC. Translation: CASSQEGRGALQETQYF.

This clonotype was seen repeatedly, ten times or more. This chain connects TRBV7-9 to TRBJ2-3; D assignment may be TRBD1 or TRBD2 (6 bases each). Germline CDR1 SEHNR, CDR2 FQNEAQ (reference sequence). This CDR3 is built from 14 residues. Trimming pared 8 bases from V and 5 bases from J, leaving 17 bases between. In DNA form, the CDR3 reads TGTGCCAGCTCTATTGGGGGGCCGGTAGATACGCAGTATTTT. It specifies CASSIGGPVDTQYF.

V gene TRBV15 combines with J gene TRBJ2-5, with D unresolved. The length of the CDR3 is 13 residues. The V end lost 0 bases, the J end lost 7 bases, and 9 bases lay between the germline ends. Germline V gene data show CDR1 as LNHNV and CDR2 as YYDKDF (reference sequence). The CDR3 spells CATSRDPLGTQYF. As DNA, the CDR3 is TGTGCCACCAGCAGAGATCCCTTGGGGACCCAGTACTTC.

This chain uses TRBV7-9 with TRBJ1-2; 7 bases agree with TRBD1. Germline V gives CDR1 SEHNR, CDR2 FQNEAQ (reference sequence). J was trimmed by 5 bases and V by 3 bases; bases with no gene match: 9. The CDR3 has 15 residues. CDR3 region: CASSFGRGGAYGYTF. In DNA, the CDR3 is TGTGCCAGCAGCTTTGGGAGAGGGGGCGCTTATGGCTACACCTTC. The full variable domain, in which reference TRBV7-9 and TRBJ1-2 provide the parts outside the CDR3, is DTGVSQNPRHKITKRGQNVTFRCDPISEHNRLYWYRQTLGQGPEFLTYFQNEAQLEKSRLLSDRFSAERPKGSFSTLEIQRTEQGDSAMYLCASSFGRGGAYGYTFGSGTRLTVV.

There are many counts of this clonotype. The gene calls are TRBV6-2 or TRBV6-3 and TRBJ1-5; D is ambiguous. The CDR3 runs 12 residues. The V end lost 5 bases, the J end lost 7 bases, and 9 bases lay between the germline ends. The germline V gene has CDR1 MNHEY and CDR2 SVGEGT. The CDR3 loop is CASSRSNQPQHF. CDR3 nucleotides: TGTGCCAGCAGTCGATCTAACCAGCCCCAGCATTTT.

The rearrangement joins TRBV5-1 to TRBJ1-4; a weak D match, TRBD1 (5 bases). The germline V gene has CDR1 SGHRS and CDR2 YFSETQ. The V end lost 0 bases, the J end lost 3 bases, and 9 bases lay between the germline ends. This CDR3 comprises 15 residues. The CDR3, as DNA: TGCGCCAGCAGCTTGGGAGCGGGACCTAATGAAAAACTGTTTTTT. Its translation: CASSLGAGPNEKLFF.

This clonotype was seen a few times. For the CDR3, the DNA is TGTGCCAGTAGTATAGGAGGTAATCAGCCCCAGCATTTT. This encodes CASSIGGNQPQHF. The V and J genes are TRBV19 and TRBJ1-5; D gene uncertain. V lost 1 base, J lost 4 bases, and 5 bases lay in between. CDR1 is LNHDA and CDR2 is SQIVND in the germline V gene (reference sequence). The CDR3 loop spans 13 amino acids.

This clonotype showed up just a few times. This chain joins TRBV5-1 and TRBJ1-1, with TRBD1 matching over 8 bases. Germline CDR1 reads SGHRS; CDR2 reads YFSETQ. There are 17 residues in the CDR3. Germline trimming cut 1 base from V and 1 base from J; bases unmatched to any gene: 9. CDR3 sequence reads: CASSLMIFGQGNTEAFF. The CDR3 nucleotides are TGCGCCAGCAGCTTGATGATCTTCGGACAGGGGAACACTGAAGCTTTCTTT.

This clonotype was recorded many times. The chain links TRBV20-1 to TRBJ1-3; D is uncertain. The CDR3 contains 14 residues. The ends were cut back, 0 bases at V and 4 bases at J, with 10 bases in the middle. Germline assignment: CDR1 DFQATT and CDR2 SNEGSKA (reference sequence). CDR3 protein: CSARDTGSGNTIYF. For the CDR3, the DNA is TGCAGTGCTAGAGATACGGGGTCCGGAAACACCATATATTTT.